The rows below give T cell receptor beta chains drawn from one sample of a study of T cell responses to AZD1222 COVID-19 vaccine. Measured with immunoSEQ multiplex PCR; TCRdb has only the in-frame clones, and not every one. This table holds 100,000 to 150,000 clones, 90% found once. Specimen: peripheral blood, collected on day 0 of AZD1222 vaccination. The receptors were sampled from an adult in good health. Each CDR3 is given with its conserved first and last residue. Each record gives: J gene, clone size, D gene, V gene, CDR3 protein. The D gene is left open where the match is weak. Clone sizes are given selectively: once, few, many, or a class where the clone is expanded.

J gene: TRBJ1-4; clone size: NA; D gene: TRBD1; V gene: TRBV5-1; CDR3 protein: CASKREGASLNEKLFF
J gene: TRBJ2-5; clone size: NA; D gene: TRBD2; V gene: TRBV24-1; CDR3 protein: CATSDPGGPETQYF
J gene: TRBJ1-5; clone size: NA; D gene: TRBD1; V gene: TRBV29-1; CDR3 protein: CSASGQGGQPQHF
J gene: TRBJ2-7; clone size: once; D gene: NA; V gene: TRBV7-9; CDR3 protein: CASSFSTVVYEQYF
J gene: TRBJ2-3; clone size: NA; D gene: NA; V gene: TRBV3-1/TRBV3-2; CDR3 protein: CASSHLSDTQYF
J gene: TRBJ2-3; clone size: NA; D gene: NA; V gene: TRBV6-1; CDR3 protein: CASSETFTDTQYF
J gene: TRBJ2-7; clone size: NA; D gene: TRBD2; V gene: TRBV18; CDR3 protein: CASSQQREQFEQYF
J gene: TRBJ1-1; clone size: NA; D gene: NA; V gene: TRBV18; CDR3 protein: CASSQGRAIEAFF
J gene: TRBJ2-2; clone size: NA; D gene: TRBD1; V gene: TRBV7-7; CDR3 protein: CASSRDLQGSSTGELFF
J gene: TRBJ2-1; clone size: NA; D gene: NA; V gene: TRBV14; CDR3 protein: CASSQAGTPPNEQFF
J gene: TRBJ1-5; clone size: NA; D gene: NA; V gene: TRBV6-1; CDR3 protein: CASSERGRGNQPQHF
J gene: TRBJ1-2; clone size: NA; D gene: TRBD1; V gene: TRBV27; CDR3 protein: CASSRGTGNNYGYTF
J gene: TRBJ2-1; clone size: NA; D gene: NA; V gene: TRBV7-8; CDR3 protein: CASSPLLSYNEQFF
J gene: TRBJ1-1; clone size: NA; D gene: NA; V gene: TRBV5-6; CDR3 protein: CASSFGAGDTEAFF
J gene: TRBJ1-2; clone size: NA; D gene: NA; V gene: TRBV5-1; CDR3 protein: CASSSQGGGYTF
J gene: TRBJ2-1; clone size: NA; D gene: NA; V gene: TRBV11-3; CDR3 protein: CASSLDGESNEQFF
J gene: TRBJ2-1; clone size: NA; D gene: NA; V gene: TRBV30; CDR3 protein: CAWSPSYNEQFF
J gene: TRBJ2-2; clone size: NA; D gene: NA; V gene: TRBV30; CDR3 protein: CAWPSVTGELFF
J gene: TRBJ2-5; clone size: NA; D gene: NA; V gene: TRBV28; CDR3 protein: CASPPGTQYF